The 12 T cell receptor beta chains in this list originate from one sample, sequenced in a study of T cells in Graves' hyperthyroidism and ophthalmopathy. RNA transcripts served as the template for amplifying TCR beta CDR3 regions. TCR CDR3 regions were first amplified by RT-PCR with HTBI primers. In TCRdb, the multiplex PCR reads were re-called with MiXCR into one record per CDR3 protein. The table shows over 650,000 distinct CDR3 sequences, with just under 45% occurring only once. The sample was peripheral blood or thyroid tissue (not recorded which). The source of these receptors is an adult man with Graves' disease, either hyperthyroidism or ophthalmopathy (not recorded which).

This clonotype was detected only a few times. One end of the junction does not line up with germline, which may come from a read error. The chain links TRBV7-9 to TRBJ1-2; TRBD1 aligns across 7 bases. Germline assignment: CDR1 SEHNR and CDR2 FQNEAQ (reference sequence). CDR3 size: 17 residues. For the CDR3, the DNA is TGCGCCAGCAGCCAAGCCCTCCAGACAGGGCAGGACTATGGCTACACCTTC. It is translated as CASSQALQTGQDYGYTF.

The rearrangement links TRBV5-1 to TRBJ1-1, with D possibly TRBD1 on 6 matching bases. CDR1 is SGHRS and CDR2 is YFSETQ in the germline V gene. V was pared by 9 bases and J by 0 bases, with 18 bases between. The CDR3 runs 15 residues. The CDR3 DNA follows: TGCGCCAACGGGATTCCAGGGGCCATGAACACTGAAGCTTTCTTT. Translated, it gives CANGIPGAMNTEAFF.

This clonotype showed up just a few times. The chain recombines TRBV19 with TRBJ2-5, with 8 positions matching TRBD2. The CDR3 runs to 13 residues. The germline V gene encodes CDR1 LNHDA and CDR2 SQIVND (reference sequence). V was pared by 8 bases and J by 1 base, with 3 bases of the junction left unmatched. CDR3 amino acids: CASSTSVQETQYF. CDR3 DNA sequence: TGTGCCAGTTCGACTAGCGTCCAAGAGACCCAGTACTTC.

This chain uses TRBV10-3 with TRBJ2-2, with TRBD2 as a possible D gene (6 bases). V was pared by 6 bases and J by 4 bases, with 12 bases between. The CDR3 runs 14 residues. Looked up from germline, CDR1 is ENHRY and CDR2 is SYGVKD. CDR3 sequence (DNA): TGTGCCATCAGACGGCAGGAGGGCACCGGGGAGCTGTTTTTT. The encoded protein is CAIRRQEGTGELFF.

The gene calls are TRBV7-9 and TRBJ2-7, with D possibly called TRBD1 or TRBD2 (5 bases each). Trimming stripped 3 bases from V and 2 bases from J, with 14 bases between. The germline V gene encodes CDR1 SEHNR and CDR2 FQNEAQ (reference sequence). CDR3 size: 15 residues. CDR3 bases: TGTGCCAGCAGCTTCGCTTCCGGGGCCCCCTACGAGCAGTACTTC. This translates into CASSFASGAPYEQYF. Filled out from reference TRBV7-9 and TRBJ2-7, the complete variable domain reads DTGVSQNPRHKITKRGQNVTFRCDPISEHNRLYWYRQTLGQGPEFLTYFQNEAQLEKSRLLSDRFSAERPKGSFSTLEIQRTEQGDSAMYLCASSFASGAPYEQYFGPGTRLTVT.

J is TRBJ1-1 and V is TRBV29-1; no firm D call. CDR3 length equals 13 residues. In germline, CDR1 is SQVTM, CDR2 ANQGSEA. The V end lost 5 bases, the J end lost 2 bases, and 12 bases lay between the germline ends. CDR3 protein: CSVRVTGNTEAFF. The CDR3 DNA follows: TGCAGCGTTCGGGTGACGGGCAACACTGAAGCTTTCTTT. Full variable domain (missing parts from reference TRBV29-1 and TRBJ1-1): SAVISQKPSRDICQRGTSLTIQCQVDSQVTMMFWYRQQPGQSLTLIATANQGSEATYESGFVIDKFPISRPNLTFSTLTVSNMSPEDSSIYLCSVRVTGNTEAFFGQGTRLTVV.

Points on this clonotype: A read error may account for a junction end that differs from germline. This chain uses TRBV11-3 with TRBJ2-7; D is possibly TRBD2 (5 bases). This CDR3 comprises 14 residues. CDR1 is SGHNT, CDR2 YENEEA, per germline. CDR3 protein: CTSSLEAAIYEQYF. In nucleotides, the CDR3 is TGTACCAGCAGCTTGGAAGCGGCTATCTACGAGCAGTACTTC.

This clonotype has a handful of counts. The CDR3 nucleotides read TGTGCCAGCAGCCGGACAGTGAACACCGGGGAGCTGTTTTTT. Translated, it gives CASSRTVNTGELFF. V usage is TRBV6-4 and J usage is TRBJ2-2, with D perhaps matching TRBD1 (6 bases). In germline, CDR1 is MRHNA, CDR2 SNTAGT. The CDR3 contains 14 residues. V dropped 6 bases and J dropped 1 base, with 9 bases sitting between them.

The chain couples TRBV7-8 to TRBJ1-5; 8 bases agree with TRBD1. From germline, CDR1 is SGHVS and CDR2 FQNEAQ. CDR3 length equals 15 residues. V shed 6 bases, J shed 4 bases, and the junction held 8 bases outside the gene matches. DNA for the CDR3: TGTGCCAGCAGTTACGGGACAGGATATAATCAGCCCCAGCATTTT. It encodes CASSYGTGYNQPQHF.

The V gene is TRBV7-9, the J gene TRBJ2-7; D gene ambiguous. Germline values: CDR1 SEHNR, CDR2 FQNEAQ (reference sequence). Trimming stripped 5 bases from V and 0 bases from J, with 14 bases between. The CDR3 covers 15 residues. The CDR3 here is CASSQDYGSSYEQYF. CDR3 coding DNA: TGTGCCAGCAGCCAAGATTATGGCAGCTCCTACGAGCAGTACTTC.

This clonotype was observed a few times. The CDR3 DNA sequence: TGCGCCAGCAGCTTTGGGCTGGATCCCACTCAGCCCCAGCATTTT. It yields the protein CASSFGLDPTQPQHF. The V gene is TRBV5-1, the J gene TRBJ1-5; the D is unclear. The CDR3 length is 15 residues. Germline V CDR1 and CDR2: SGHRS, YFSETQ. V was clipped by 2 bases and J by 6 bases, with 15 bases between them.

The sample holds a few counts of this clonotype. The CDR3 sequence is CASRGQGINNYGYTF. The CDR3 DNA reads as TGTGCCAGCAGGGGACAGGGGATCAATAACTATGGCTACACCTTC. The chain couples TRBV10-3 to TRBJ1-2; 10 bases align to TRBD1. Germline loops: CDR1 ENHRY, CDR2 SYGVKD. Trimming cost V 10 bases and J 1 base; bases outside gene matches: 9. CDR3 length: 15 residues.